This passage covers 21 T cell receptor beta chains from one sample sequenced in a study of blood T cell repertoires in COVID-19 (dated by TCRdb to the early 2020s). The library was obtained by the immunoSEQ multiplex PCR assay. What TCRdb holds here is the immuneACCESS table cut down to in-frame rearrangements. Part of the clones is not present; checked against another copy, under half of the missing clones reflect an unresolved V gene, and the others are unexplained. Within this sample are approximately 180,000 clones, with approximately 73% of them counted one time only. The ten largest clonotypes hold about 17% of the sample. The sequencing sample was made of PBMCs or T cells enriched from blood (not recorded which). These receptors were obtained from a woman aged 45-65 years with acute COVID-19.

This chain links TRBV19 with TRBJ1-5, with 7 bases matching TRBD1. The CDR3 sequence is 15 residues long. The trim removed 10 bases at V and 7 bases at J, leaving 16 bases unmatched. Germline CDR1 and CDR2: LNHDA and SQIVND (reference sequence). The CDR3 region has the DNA TGTGCCACCAACTCCCAAGACAGGGTTTTACAGCCCCAGCATTTT. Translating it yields CATNSQDRVLQPQHF.

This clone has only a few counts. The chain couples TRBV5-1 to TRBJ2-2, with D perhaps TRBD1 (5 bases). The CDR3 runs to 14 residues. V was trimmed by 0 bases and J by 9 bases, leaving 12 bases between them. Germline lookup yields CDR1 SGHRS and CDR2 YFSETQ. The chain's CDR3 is CASSLGQPVRELFF. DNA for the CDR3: TGCGCCAGCAGCTTGGGACAGCCCGTCCGGGAGCTGTTTTTT.

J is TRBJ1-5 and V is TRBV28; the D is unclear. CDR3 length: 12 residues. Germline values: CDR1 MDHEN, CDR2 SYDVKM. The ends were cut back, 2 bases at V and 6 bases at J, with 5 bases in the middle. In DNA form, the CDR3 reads TGTGCCAGCAGTTTAATCTTTCAGCCCCAGCATTTT. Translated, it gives CASSLIFQPQHF.

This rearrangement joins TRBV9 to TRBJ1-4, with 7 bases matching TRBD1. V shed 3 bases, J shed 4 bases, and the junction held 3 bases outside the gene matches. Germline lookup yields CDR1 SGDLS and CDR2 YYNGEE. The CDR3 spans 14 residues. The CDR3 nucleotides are TGTGCCAGCAGCGGGGGACAGAATAATGAAAAACTGTTTTTT. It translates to CASSGGQNNEKLFF.

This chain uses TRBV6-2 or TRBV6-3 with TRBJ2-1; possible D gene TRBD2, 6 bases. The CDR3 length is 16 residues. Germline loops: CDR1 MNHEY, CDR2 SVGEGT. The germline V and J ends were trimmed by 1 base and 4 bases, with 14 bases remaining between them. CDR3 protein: CASSYFGAGSYNEQFF. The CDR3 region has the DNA TGTGCCAGCAGTTACTTTGGGGCGGGGTCGTACAATGAGCAGTTCTTC.

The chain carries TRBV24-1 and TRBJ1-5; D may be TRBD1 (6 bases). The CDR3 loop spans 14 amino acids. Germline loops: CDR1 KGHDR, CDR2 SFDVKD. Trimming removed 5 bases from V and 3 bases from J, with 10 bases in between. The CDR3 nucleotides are TGTGCCACCAGTGCGGGGGGCCTCAATCAGCCCCAGCATTTT. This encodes CATSAGGLNQPQHF.

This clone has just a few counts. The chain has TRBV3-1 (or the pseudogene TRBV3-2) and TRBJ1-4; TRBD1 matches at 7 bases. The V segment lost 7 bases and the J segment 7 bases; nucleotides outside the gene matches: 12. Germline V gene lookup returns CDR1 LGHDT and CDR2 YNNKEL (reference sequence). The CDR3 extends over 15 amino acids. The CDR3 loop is CASTGQQGSVEKLFF. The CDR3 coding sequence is TGTGCCAGCACGGGCCAACAGGGGTCGGTTGAAAAACTGTTTTTT.

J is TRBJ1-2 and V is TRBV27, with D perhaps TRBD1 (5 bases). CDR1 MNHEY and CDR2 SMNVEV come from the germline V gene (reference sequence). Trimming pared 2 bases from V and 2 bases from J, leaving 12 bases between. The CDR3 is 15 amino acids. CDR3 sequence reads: CASSLRGEGNYGYTF. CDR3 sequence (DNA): TGTGCCAGCAGTTTAAGAGGGGAGGGCAACTATGGCTACACCTTC.

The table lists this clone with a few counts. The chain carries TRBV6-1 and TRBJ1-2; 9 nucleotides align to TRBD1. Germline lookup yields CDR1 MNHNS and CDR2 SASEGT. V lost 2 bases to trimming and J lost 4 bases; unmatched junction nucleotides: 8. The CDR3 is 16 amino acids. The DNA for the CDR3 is TGTGCCAGCAGTGAATCTTACAGGGGGCTGGTCTATGGCTACACCTTC. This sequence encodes CASSESYRGLVYGYTF.

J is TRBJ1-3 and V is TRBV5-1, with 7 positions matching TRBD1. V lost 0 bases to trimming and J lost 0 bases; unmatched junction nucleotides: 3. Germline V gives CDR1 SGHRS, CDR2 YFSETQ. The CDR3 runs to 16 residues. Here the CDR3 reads CASSLGGQSSGNTIYF. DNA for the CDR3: TGCGCCAGCAGCTTGGGGGGACAGAGCTCTGGAAACACCATATATTTT.

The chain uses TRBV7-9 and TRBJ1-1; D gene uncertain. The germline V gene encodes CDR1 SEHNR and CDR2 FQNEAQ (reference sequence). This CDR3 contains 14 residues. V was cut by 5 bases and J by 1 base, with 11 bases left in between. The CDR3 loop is CASSHTLSNTEAFF. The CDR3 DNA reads TGTGCCAGCAGCCATACCCTATCGAACACTGAAGCTTTCTTT.

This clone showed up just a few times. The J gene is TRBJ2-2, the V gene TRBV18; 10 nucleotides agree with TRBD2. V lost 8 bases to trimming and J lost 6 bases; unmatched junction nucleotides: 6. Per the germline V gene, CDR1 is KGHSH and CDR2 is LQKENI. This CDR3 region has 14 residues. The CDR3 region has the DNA TGTGCCAGCCGCCGGCTAGCGGGGGCCGGGGAGCTGTTTTTT. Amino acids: CASRRLAGAGELFF.

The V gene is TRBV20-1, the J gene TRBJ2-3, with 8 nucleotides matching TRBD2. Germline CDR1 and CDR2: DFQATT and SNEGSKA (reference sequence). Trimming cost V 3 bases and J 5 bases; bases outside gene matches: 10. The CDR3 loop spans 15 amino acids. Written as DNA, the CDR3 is TGCAGTGCTAGTTCGGTAGCGGGGAAGGGAGATACGCAGTATTTT. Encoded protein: CSASSVAGKGDTQYF.

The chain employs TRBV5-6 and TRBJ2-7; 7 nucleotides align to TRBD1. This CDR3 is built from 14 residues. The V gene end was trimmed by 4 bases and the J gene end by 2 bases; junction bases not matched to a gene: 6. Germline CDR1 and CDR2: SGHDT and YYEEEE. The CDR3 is CASSPPGQTYEQYV. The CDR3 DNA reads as TGTGCCAGCAGCCCACCGGGACAGACCTACGAGCAGTACGTC.

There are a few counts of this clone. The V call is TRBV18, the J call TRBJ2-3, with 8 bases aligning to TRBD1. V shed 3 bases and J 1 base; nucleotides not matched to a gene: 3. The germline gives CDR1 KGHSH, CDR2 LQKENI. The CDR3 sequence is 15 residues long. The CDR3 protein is CASSPGTGRTDTQYF. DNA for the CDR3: TGTGCCAGCTCACCCGGGACAGGTCGCACAGATACGCAGTATTTT.

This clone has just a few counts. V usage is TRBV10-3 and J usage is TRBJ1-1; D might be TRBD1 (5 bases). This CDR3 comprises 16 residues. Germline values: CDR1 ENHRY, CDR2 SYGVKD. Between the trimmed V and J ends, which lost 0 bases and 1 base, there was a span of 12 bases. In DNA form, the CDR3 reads TGTGCCATCAGTGAGTCGATGGGTCAGGGGAACACTGAAGCTTTCTTT. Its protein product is CAISESMGQGNTEAFF.

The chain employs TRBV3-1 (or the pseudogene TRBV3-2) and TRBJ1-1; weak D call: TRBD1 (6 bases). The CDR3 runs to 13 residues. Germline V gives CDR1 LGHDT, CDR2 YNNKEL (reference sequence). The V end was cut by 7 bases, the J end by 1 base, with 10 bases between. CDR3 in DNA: TGTGCCAGCACGGGACACCCGAACACTGAAGCTTTCTTT. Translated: CASTGHPNTEAFF.

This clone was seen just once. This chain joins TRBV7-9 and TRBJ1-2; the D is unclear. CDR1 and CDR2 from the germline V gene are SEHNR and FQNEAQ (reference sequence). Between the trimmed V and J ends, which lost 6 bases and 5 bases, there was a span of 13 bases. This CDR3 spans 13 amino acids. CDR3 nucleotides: TGTGCCAGCAGGTTCGCGGTGGGTTATGGCTACACCTTC. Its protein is CASRFAVGYGYTF.

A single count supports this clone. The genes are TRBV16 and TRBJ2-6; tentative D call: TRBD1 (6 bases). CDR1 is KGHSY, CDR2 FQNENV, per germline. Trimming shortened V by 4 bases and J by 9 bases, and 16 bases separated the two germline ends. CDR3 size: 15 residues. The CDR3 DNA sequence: TGTGCCAGCAGCCCTCCCGACAGGATGGGCAACGTCCTGACTTTC. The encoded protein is CASSPPDRMGNVLTF. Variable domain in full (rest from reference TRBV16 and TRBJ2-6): GEEVAQTPKHLVRGEGQKAKLYCAPIKGHSYVFWYQQVLKNEFKFLISFQNENVFDETGMPKERFSAKCLPNSPCSLEIQATKLEDSAVYFCASSPPDRMGNVLTFGAGSRLTVL.

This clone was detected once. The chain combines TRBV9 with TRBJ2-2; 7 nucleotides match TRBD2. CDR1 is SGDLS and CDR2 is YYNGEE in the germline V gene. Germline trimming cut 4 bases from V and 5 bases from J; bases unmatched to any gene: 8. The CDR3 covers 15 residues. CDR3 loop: CASSLGTTPTGELFF. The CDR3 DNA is TGTGCCAGCAGCCTAGGGACTACTCCAACCGGGGAGCTGTTTTTT.

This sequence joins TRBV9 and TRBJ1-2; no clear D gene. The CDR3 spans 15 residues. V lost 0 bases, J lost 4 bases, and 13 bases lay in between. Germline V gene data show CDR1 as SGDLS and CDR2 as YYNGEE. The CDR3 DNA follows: TGTGCCAGCAGCGTAGAGGCTATGGGCACCTATGGCTACACCTTC. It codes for CASSVEAMGTYGYTF.